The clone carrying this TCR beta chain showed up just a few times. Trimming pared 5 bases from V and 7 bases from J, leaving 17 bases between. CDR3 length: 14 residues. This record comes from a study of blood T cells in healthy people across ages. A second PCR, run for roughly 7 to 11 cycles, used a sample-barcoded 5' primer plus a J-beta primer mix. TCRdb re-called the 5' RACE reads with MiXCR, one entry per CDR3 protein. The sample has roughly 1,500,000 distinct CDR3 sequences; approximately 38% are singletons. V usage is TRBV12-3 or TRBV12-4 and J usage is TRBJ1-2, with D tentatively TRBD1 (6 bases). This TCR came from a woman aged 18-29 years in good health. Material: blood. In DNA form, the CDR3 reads TGTGCCAGCAGTCTATTCCTCACAGGGTTTGGCTACACCTTC. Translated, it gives CASSLFLTGFGYTF.